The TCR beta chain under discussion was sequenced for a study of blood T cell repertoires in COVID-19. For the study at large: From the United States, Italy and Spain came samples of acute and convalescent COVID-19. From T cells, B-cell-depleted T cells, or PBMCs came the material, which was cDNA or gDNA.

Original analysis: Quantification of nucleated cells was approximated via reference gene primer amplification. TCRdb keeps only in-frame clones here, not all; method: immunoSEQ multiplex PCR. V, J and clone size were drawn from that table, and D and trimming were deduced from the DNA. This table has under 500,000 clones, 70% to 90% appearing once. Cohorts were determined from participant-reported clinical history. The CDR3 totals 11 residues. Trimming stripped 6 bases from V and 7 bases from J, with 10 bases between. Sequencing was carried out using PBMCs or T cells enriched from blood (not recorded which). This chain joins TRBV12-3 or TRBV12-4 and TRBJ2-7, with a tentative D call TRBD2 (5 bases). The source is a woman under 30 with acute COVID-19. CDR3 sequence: CASSPTGEQYF. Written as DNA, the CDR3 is TGTGCCAGCAGCCCTACGGGGGAGCAGTACTTC.